The TCR beta chain described here comes from a study of cytomegalovirus exposure and HLA in healthy donors. The PCR ran on 60 Vbeta and 13 Jbeta primers. Sequencing was performed with immunoSEQ multiplex PCR; in TCRdb, only in-frame clones are kept and a portion is missing. Of 75,000 or so clones listed, roughly 72% were seen once; the top ten hold 20% to 25%. The sequencing input was PBMCs. The TCR sequence derives from a woman aged 25 to 39 in good health and CMV-seropositive.

The DNA of the CDR3 is TGTGCTAGTGGTTTGGCTTCCAGAAACACTGAAGCTTTCTTT. Protein: CASGLASRNTEAFF. This sequence joins TRBV12-5 and TRBJ1-1; D ambiguous. Germline assignment: CDR1 LGHNT and CDR2 FRNRAP. CDR3 length equals 14 residues. V lost 1 base and J lost 2, with 8 bases in between.